The 21 T cell receptor beta chains below were found in one sample sequenced in a study of PD-1 blockade in classical Hodgkin lymphoma. Sequencing was performed with immunoSEQ multiplex PCR; in TCRdb, only in-frame clones are kept and a portion is missing. The table lists 99,000 or so clones, over 85% of them singletons. Time point defined: cycle 4 day 1 (C4D1), after more than 5 weeks of nivolumab. There was relapse after autologous stem cell transplantation in every patient, and there was variation in brentuximab vedotin exposure. Source: peripheral blood mononuclear cells (PBMCs), taken before the fourth cycle of nivolumab. All receptors derive from a human donor with classical Hodgkin lymphoma.

The chain recombines TRBV28 with TRBJ2-5, with D uncertain. Germline assignment: CDR1 MDHEN and CDR2 SYDVKM. V shed 1 base and J shed 2 bases, with 11 bases lying between them. This CDR3 has 15 residues. This chain's CDR3 is CASSLFGNIQETQYF. DNA for the CDR3: TGTGCCAGCAGTTTATTCGGAAACATTCAAGAGACCCAGTACTTC.

The chain carries TRBV4-1 and TRBJ2-1, with 7 bases that match TRBD1. The CDR3 runs 17 residues. Germline loops: CDR1 MGHRA, CDR2 YSYEKL. V was pared by 0 bases and J by 4 bases, with 9 bases of the junction left unmatched. CDR3: CASSQDWGQLLYNEQFF. Written as DNA, the CDR3 is TGCGCCAGCAGCCAAGATTGGGGACAGTTATTATACAATGAGCAGTTCTTC.

This clone was detected once. The chain employs TRBV5-1 and TRBJ2-1; TRBD2 might be the D (5 bases). CDR1 is SGHRS and CDR2 is YFSETQ in the germline V gene. This CDR3 contains 13 residues. V was trimmed by 4 bases and J by 7 bases, leaving 12 bases between them. In nucleotides, the CDR3 is TGCGCCAGCAGCAATCCGACGGGGAATGAGCAGTTCTTC. Translating gives CASSNPTGNEQFF.

This rearrangement joins TRBV16 to TRBJ1-2; 7 nucleotides match TRBD1. The CDR3 extends over 13 amino acids. After removal of 4 bases from V and 3 bases from J, the junction contained 2 bases not matched to a gene. Germline V gene data show CDR1 as KGHSY and CDR2 as FQNENV. The CDR3 sequence is CASSPGTDYGYTF. CDR3 bases: TGTGCCAGCAGCCCCGGGACAGACTATGGCTACACCTTC.

This clone is a singleton in its sample. This chain joins TRBV2 and TRBJ2-7; D is unresolved. V lost 4 bases to trimming and J lost 3 bases, with 10 bases between them. The CDR3 has 13 residues. The germline gives CDR1 SNHLY, CDR2 FYNNEI. CDR3 DNA sequence: TGTGCCAGCAGTGTTGGCAGCCTCTACGAGCAGTACTTC. It specifies CASSVGSLYEQYF.

The chain joins TRBV5-8 to TRBJ1-1, with D tentatively TRBD1 (5 bases). The CDR3 has 13 residues. Trimming took off 0 bases at V and 5 bases at J, with 8 bases between the two ends. Germline V gives CDR1 SGHTS, CDR2 YDEGEE. CDR3 sequence reads: CASSLVRGTEAFF. The CDR3 DNA follows: TGTGCCAGCAGCTTGGTTAGGGGTACTGAAGCTTTCTTT.

In the case of this clone: A read error may account for a junction end that differs from germline. The chain uses TRBV7-6 and TRBJ2-2; 9 bases line up with TRBD2. The germline gives CDR1 SGHVS, CDR2 FNYEAQ. This CDR3 spans 15 amino acids. The CDR3 nucleotides read TGTGCCAGCAGCGTAGCGGGGGCGAACACCGGGGAGCTGTTTTTT. As protein: CASSVAGANTGELFF.

This clone was seen only once. The rearrangement links TRBV4-3 to TRBJ1-5; 9 bases align to TRBD1. V was clipped by 4 bases and J by 5 bases; unmatched bases: 3. CDR3 length: 14 residues. Per the germline V gene, CDR1 is LGHNA and CDR2 is YSLEER. CDR3 DNA: TGCGCCAGCAGCCGGGACAGGGAGGATCAGCCCCAGCATTTT. Protein: CASSRDREDQPQHF.

This sequence joins TRBV28 and TRBJ2-7; maybe TRBD2 (6 bases). V shed 1 base and J shed 0 bases, with 10 bases lying between them. The CDR3 sequence is 15 residues long. Germline CDR1 MDHEN, CDR2 SYDVKM. The DNA for the CDR3 is TGTGCCAGCAGTTTATACGCGGGACCCTCCTACGAGCAGTACTTC. Amino acid sequence: CASSLYAGPSYEQYF. The full variable domain, in which reference TRBV28 and TRBJ2-7 provide the parts outside the CDR3, is DVKVTQSSRYLVKRTGEKVFLECVQDMDHENMFWYRQDPGLGLRLIYFSYDVKMKEKGDIPEGYSVSREKKERFSLILESASTNQTSMYLCASSLYAGPSYEQYFGPGTRLTVT.

The gene calls are TRBV15 and TRBJ2-7, with 8 bases matching TRBD2. CDR3 length: 14 amino acids. The trim removed 4 bases at V and 2 bases at J, leaving 4 bases unmatched. Germline V gene sequence: CDR1 LNHNV, CDR2 YYDKDF (reference sequence). For the CDR3, the DNA is TGTGCCACCAGCAAGGCGACTAGCGCCTACGAGCAGTACTTC. Translation gives CATSKATSAYEQYF.

The genes are TRBV18 and TRBJ1-1; 9 nucleotides match TRBD1. The CDR3 totals 16 residues. Looked up from germline, CDR1 is KGHSH and CDR2 is LQKENI. Trimming cost V 2 bases and J 1 base; bases outside gene matches: 5. The CDR3 region is CASSPTTGGGNTEAFF. The CDR3 region has the DNA TGTGCCAGCTCACCAACGACAGGGGGAGGGAACACTGAAGCTTTCTTT.

The chain is built from TRBV19 and TRBJ2-1, with TRBD1 matching over 12 bases. CDR1 and CDR2 from the germline V gene are LNHDA and SQIVND (reference sequence). The CDR3 totals 13 residues. With 8 bases clipped from V and 9 bases from J, the junction kept 5 bases outside the gene matches. CDR3 sequence: CASSGQGAGEQFF. CDR3 DNA: TGTGCCAGTTCGGGACAGGGGGCGGGTGAGCAGTTCTTC.

This clone was observed a few times. The CDR3 here is CASSLEALEAFF. DNA of the CDR3: TGTGCCAGCAGCTTAGAGGCCTTAGAAGCTTTCTTT. The rearrangement links TRBV7-9 to TRBJ1-1; D remains unclear. The CDR3 contains 12 residues. CDR1 and CDR2 from the germline V gene are SEHNR and FQNEAQ (reference sequence). V was shortened by 1 base and J by 8 bases, with 8 bases between the two germline ends.

This chain connects TRBV11-2 to TRBJ1-4, with 7 bases fitting TRBD1. The ends lost 2 bases at V and 5 bases at J; junction bases unmatched: 11. In germline, CDR1 is SGHAT, CDR2 FQNNGV. CDR3 length: 17 amino acids. The DNA of the CDR3 is TGTGCCAGCAGCTTACTCTCTTTCGGGACAGAGAATGAAAAACTGTTTTTT. It yields the protein CASSLLSFGTENEKLFF.

CDR3: CASSLTGQVNTEAFF. CDR3 nucleotides: TGTGCCAGCAGCTTAACGGGGCAGGTCAACACTGAAGCTTTCTTT. The rearrangement links TRBV7-2 to TRBJ1-1; possible D gene TRBD1, 5 bases. The CDR3 is 15 residues long. CDR1 SGHTA and CDR2 FQGNSA come from the germline V gene. The V end lost 2 bases, the J end lost 2 bases, and 12 bases lay between the germline ends.

This chain links TRBV7-2 with TRBJ2-7; the D gene could be TRBD1 or TRBD2 (5 bases each). Per germline, CDR1 SGHTA and CDR2 FQGNSA. V gave up 5 bases and J gave up 2 bases, with 13 bases separating them. This CDR3 region has 14 residues. This chain's CDR3 is CASSPESGPYEQYF. The CDR3 DNA reads TGTGCCAGCAGCCCCGAGTCGGGGCCCTACGAGCAGTACTTC.

The gene calls are TRBV7-2 and TRBJ2-5, with a weak D call TRBD2 (5 bases). Germline V gene data show CDR1 as SGHTA and CDR2 as FQGNSA. The germline V and J ends were trimmed by 2 bases and 5 bases, with 15 bases remaining between them. The length of the CDR3 is 15 residues. CDR3 DNA: TGTGCCAGCAGCTTACAGCCTCCACCGGGGGAGACCCAGTACTTC. Translated, it gives CASSLQPPPGETQYF.

The V call is TRBV7-5, the J call TRBJ2-7. TRBV7-5 represents a pseudogene. The length of the CDR3 is 8 residues. The CDR3 loop is CVRGEQYF. The CDR3 DNA reads TGTGTCAGAGGCGAGCAGTACTTC.

The chain is built from TRBV25-1 and TRBJ2-3; 7 bases are a match to TRBD2. This CDR3 has 15 amino acids. V was clipped by 4 bases and J by 2 bases; unmatched bases: 6. CDR1 and CDR2 from the germline V gene are MGHDK and SYGVNS. CDR3 DNA sequence: TGTGCCAGCAGTGGCACCAGGGACTACACAGATACGCAGTATTTT. Translated: CASSGTRDYTDTQYF.

The CDR3: CASSLAVQPQETQYF. The CDR3 DNA is TGCGCCAGCAGCTTGGCCGTACAGCCCCAAGAGACCCAGTACTTC. The chain employs TRBV5-1 and TRBJ2-5; D gene unclear. Per the germline V gene, CDR1 is SGHRS and CDR2 is YFSETQ. Trimming left V 0 bases short and J 1 base short, with 10 bases between. The CDR3 contains 15 residues.

This rearrangement joins TRBV21-1 to TRBJ2-1; TRBD2 reflects the table's D call only, with no check against the DNA. TRBV21-1 is a recognized pseudogene. The CDR3 loop spans 16 amino acids. CDR3 sequence: CASNNRTSGLNNEQFF. CDR3 nucleotide sequence: TGTGCCAGCAATAACAGGACTAGCGGACTTAACAATGAGCAGTTCTTC.